This T cell receptor beta chain appears in the sequencing data of a study of Ad26.COV2.S vaccination and SARS-CoV-2 variants. CDR1 and CDR2 from the germline V gene are SGDLS and YYNGEE. The CDR3 length is 16 residues. Germline trimming cut 3 bases from V and 7 bases from J; bases unmatched to any gene: 13. Specified treatment: over 15 received Ad26.COV2.S at low or high dose, single or two shots; roughly five received placebo; per-sample allocation not given. Collection of the samples took place on day 63 after the first injection of vaccine or placebo. The data were produced by immunoSEQ multiplex PCR, yet TCRdb's version contains in-frame clones alone and is incomplete. Of around 370,000 clones in the sample, approximately 81% were seen once.

The sequences come from peripheral blood, collected in a trial of Ad26.COV2.S vaccine versus placebo. This chain uses TRBV9 with TRBJ2-1, with 7 bases lining up with TRBD1. The TCR was taken from a person between 18 and 60 years old who received the Ad26.COV2.S COVID-19 vaccine or a placebo. The CDR3 reads CASSETGTESSNEQFF. CDR3 DNA: TGTGCCAGCAGCGAAACCGGGACAGAGTCTTCGAATGAGCAGTTCTTC.